This TCR beta chain was identified in a study of blood T cell repertoires in COVID-19. Looking at the study overall: From the United States, Italy and Spain came samples of acute and convalescent COVID-19.

Trimming stripped 7 bases from V and 4 bases from J, with 13 bases between. CDR3 length: 12 amino acids. Germline assignment: CDR1 GTSNPN and CDR2 SVGIG (reference sequence). The table came from immunoSEQ multiplex PCR; TCRdb's copy has only in-frame clones and leaves some out. The data contain more than 200,000 clones, approximately 90% of them singletons. The sequencing input was peripheral blood. The receptor comes from a woman aged 45-60 years with COVID-19, enrolled during active disease. The chain is built from TRBV30 and TRBJ1-2, with D possibly matching TRBD1 (6 bases). The CDR3 protein is CAYNDRTYGYTF. The DNA of the CDR3 is TGTGCCTATAACGACAGGACCTATGGCTACACCTTC.